This is a list of T cell receptor beta chains from one sample in a study of blood T cell repertoires in COVID-19. Assay used: immunoSEQ multiplex PCR; TCRdb lists only in-frame clones, some missing. The table includes 210,000 or so clones, almost 90% detected once. The sample comprised peripheral blood. These receptors all stem from a man aged 50 to 60 with acute or convalescent COVID-19. Both conserved end residues are trimmed from each CDR3. Rows give clone size only sometimes, using once, few, many, or a class for an expanded clone.

ASSTQPTGGLFNEQF | TRBV19 | .
ASSLAFAALAF | TRBV12-3/TRBV12-4 | .
ASSLARSAGNTIY | TRBV7-9 | .
ASSYSGTGSNYGYT | TRBV6-5 | .
ASSLILATDTGELF | TRBV7-9 | few
ASSLARGARDNTEAF | TRBV7-9 | .
ASSEKSGSSYEQY | TRBV3-1/TRBV3-2 | .
ASSITRSSYEQY | TRBV19 | few
ASSQDWLRGSHNEQF | TRBV3-1/TRBV3-2 | .
ASSNRLDNTGELF | TRBV7-9 | .
ASSFNYLTGELF | TRBV27 | .
ASRRTGEAF | TRBV28 | .
ASSPNTGMPQH | TRBV28 | .
ASSNRGRSAYEQY | TRBV6-5 | few
ASSSLGGWVGEAF | TRBV6-5 | .
ASSLGSGYGYT | TRBV7-2 | few
ASQKDRRYNSPLH | TRBV19 | .
ASSLERDNEQF | TRBV7-2 | .
ASSAREGSYNSPLH | TRBV9 | .
ATSSQGDYGYT | TRBV15 | .
ASSLNSGGALDTQY | TRBV7-7 | .
ASSYLQGSTGELF | TRBV6-2/TRBV6-3 | once
ASSLTGGFVNEKLF | TRBV11-2 | .
ASRQGGPRPDTQY | TRBV27 | .
ASRSTSGGNEQF | TRBV28 | .
ASSAGGAGYGYT | TRBV19 | .
ASSKTSGIDYEQY | TRBV11-2 | few
ASSPIGGVGNTEAF | TRBV18 | .
ASSRGLAGGTDTQY | TRBV6-6 | .
ATRRLAVETQY | TRBV27 | .
ASIQAGAGNTQY | TRBV9 | .
ASSPTTVMGDYGYT | TRBV7-9 | .
ASSSTRGRPQH | TRBV19 | .
YSGRAHGGELF | TRBV28 | .
ASSAGTGSSYEQY | TRBV7-9 | .
ASSLAEGGAGELF | TRBV7-2 | .
ASSPLASFYEQY | TRBV11-2 | .
ASSLVWGGVEGNTIY | TRBV7-9 | .
ASRRQGGYEQY | TRBV28 | .
ASSFQGALPGTQF | TRBV27 | once
ASSPTSGTYNEQF | TRBV19 | .
ASSLGRGPDTQY | TRBV5-1 | .
ASSQHRVPTNEKLF | TRBV6-2/TRBV6-3 | few
SARSDTYEQY | TRBV29-1 | once
ASSLGQDTDTQY | TRBV28 | .
ASSLNVGAGTGELF | TRBV7-3 | .
ASSLWVGDNEKLF | TRBV7-9 | .
ASSTLEGTGGIDTQY | TRBV9 | .
SVEGTRTSGYSYNEQF | TRBV29-1 | .
AISESGGYDIQY | TRBV10-3 | once
ASSQTTGDQPQH | TRBV5-1 | .
ASSMVRDRAQPQH | TRBV19 | .
ASSQDGVRLNTEAF | TRBV3-1/TRBV3-2 | .